Sequencing of this TCR beta chain was carried out in a study of T-cell reconstitution after alpha-beta-depleted transplantation in children. This clonotype was detected ten times or more. The germline V gene encodes CDR1 MGHRA and CDR2 YSYEKL. This CDR3 has 13 residues. Trimming pared 3 bases from V and 2 bases from J, leaving 8 bases between. Using unique molecular identifiers, the investigators prepared the TCRbeta library. TCRdb recomputed calls from the PCR reads with MiXCR, one row per CDR3 protein. The table has a few hundred thousand distinct CDR3 sequences, around 8.9% seen once; the top ten hold around 5.1%.

The starting material was PBMCs from the stem cell graft donor, obtained from the stem cell graft. The chain recombines TRBV4-1 with TRBJ2-7, with D unresolved. The origin of this receptor is a human donor who donated a stem cell graft to a child with SCID. Here the CDR3 reads CASSQAQTYEQYF. The CDR3 DNA follows: TGCGCCAGCAGCCAGGCACAGACCTACGAGCAGTACTTC.